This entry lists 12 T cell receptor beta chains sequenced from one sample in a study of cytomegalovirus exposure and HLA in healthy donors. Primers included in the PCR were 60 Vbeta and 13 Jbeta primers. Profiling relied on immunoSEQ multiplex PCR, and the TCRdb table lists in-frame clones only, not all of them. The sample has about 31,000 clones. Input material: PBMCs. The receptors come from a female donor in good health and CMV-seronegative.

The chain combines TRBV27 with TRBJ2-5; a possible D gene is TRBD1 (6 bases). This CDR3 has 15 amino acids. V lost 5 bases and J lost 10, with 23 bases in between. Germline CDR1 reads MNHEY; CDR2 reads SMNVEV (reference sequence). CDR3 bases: TGTGCCAGCAGTGCACCGGGACAAGGACGGAGAGACCAGTACTTC. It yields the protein CASSAPGQGRRDQYF.

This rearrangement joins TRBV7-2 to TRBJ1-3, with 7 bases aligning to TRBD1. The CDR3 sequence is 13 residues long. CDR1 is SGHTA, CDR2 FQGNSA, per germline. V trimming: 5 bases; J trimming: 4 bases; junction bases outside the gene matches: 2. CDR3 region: CASSTGVGNTIYF. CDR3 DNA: TGTGCCAGCAGCACAGGGGTAGGAAACACCATATATTTT.

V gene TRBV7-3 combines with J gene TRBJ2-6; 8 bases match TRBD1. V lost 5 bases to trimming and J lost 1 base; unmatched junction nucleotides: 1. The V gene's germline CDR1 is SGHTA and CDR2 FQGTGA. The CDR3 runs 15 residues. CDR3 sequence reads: CASSRTGSGANVLTF. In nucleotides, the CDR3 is TGTGCCAGCAGCCGGACAGGGTCTGGGGCCAACGTCCTGACTTTC. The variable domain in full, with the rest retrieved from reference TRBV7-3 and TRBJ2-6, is GAGVSQTPSNKVTEKGKYVELRCDPISGHTALYWYRQSLGQGPEFLIYFQGTGAADDSGLPNDRFFAVRPEGSVSTLKIQRTERGDSAVYLCASSRTGSGANVLTFGAGSRLTVL.

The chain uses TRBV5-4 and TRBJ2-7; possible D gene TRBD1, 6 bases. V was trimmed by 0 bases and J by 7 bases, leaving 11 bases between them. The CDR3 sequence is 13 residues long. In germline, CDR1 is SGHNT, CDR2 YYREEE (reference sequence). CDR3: CASSLVFDREQYF. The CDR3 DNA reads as TGTGCCAGCAGCTTGGTTTTTGACAGGGAGCAGTACTTC.

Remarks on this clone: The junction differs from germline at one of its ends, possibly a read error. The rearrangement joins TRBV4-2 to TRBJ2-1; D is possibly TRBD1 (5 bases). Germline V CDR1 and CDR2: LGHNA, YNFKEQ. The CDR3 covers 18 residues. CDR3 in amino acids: CASSQERRQQSSDNEQFF. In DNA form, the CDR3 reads TGTGCCAGCAGCCAAGAGCGCCGACAGCAGAGCTCCGACAATGAGCAGTTCTTC.

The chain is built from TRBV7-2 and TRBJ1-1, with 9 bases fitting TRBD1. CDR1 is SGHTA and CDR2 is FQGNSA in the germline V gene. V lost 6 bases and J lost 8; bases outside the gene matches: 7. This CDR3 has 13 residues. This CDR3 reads CASRSPGQGEAFF. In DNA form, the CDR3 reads TGTGCCAGCAGGTCGCCGGGACAGGGAGAAGCTTTCTTT.

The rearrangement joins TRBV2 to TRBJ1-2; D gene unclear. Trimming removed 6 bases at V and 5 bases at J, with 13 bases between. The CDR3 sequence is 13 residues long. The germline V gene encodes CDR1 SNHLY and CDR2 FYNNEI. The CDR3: CASRSGEGYGYTF. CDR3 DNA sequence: TGTGCCAGCAGATCGGGAGAGGGTTATGGCTACACCTTC.

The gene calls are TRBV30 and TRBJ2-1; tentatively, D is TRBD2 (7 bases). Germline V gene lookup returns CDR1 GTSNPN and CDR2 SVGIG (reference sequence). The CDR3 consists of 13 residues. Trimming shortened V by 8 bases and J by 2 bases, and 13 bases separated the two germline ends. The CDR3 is CAHRGGAYNEQFF. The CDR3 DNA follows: TGTGCCCATAGAGGGGGGGCCTACAATGAGCAGTTCTTC.

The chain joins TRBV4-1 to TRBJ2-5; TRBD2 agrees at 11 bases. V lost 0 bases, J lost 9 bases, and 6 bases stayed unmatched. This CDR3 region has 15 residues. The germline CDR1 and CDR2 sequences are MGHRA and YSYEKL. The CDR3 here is CASSQDSGGAMAQYF. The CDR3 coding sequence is TGCGCCAGCAGCCAAGATAGCGGGGGGGCCATGGCCCAGTACTTC.

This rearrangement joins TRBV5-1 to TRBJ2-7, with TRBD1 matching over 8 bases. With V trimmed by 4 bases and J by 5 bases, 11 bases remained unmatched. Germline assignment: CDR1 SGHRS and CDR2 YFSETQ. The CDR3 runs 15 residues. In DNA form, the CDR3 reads TGCGCCAGCAGCGACGGGGGCAGGGGGCTTCACGAGCAGTACTTC. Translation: CASSDGGRGLHEQYF. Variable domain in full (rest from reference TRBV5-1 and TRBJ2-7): KAGVTQTPRYLIKTRGQQVTLSCSPISGHRSVSWYQQTPGQGLQFLFEYFSETQRNKGNFPGRFSGRQFSNSRSEMNVSTLELGDSALYLCASSDGGRGLHEQYFGPGTRLTVT.

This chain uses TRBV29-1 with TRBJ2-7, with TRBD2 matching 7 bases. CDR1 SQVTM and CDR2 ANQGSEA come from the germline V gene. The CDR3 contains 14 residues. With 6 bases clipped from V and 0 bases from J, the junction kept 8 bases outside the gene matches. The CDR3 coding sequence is TGCAGCGTCCGGGAGGACGGAAGCTCCTACGAGCAGTACTTC. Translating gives CSVREDGSSYEQYF.

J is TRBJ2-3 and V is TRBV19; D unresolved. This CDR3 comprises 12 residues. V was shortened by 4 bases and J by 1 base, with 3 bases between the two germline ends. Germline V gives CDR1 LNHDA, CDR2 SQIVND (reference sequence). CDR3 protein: CASSTGTDTQYF. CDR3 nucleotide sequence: TGTGCCAGTAGTACAGGCACAGATACGCAGTATTTT.